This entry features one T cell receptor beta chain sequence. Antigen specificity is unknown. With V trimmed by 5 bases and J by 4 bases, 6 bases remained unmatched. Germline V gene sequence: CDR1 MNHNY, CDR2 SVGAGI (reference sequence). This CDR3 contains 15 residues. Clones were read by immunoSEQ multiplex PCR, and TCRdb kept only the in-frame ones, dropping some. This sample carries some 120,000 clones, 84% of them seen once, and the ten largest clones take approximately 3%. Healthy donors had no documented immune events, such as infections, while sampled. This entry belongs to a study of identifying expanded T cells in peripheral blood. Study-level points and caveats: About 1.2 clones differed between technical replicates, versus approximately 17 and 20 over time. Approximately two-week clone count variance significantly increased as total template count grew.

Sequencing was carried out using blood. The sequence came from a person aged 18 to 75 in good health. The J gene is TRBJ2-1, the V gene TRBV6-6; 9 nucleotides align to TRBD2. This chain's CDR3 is CASSRQRGEYNEQFF. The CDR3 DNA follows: TGTGCCAGCAGTCGACAGCGGGGGGAGTACAATGAGCAGTTCTTC.